This TCR beta chain was found in a study of CD8 T cells in ankylosing spondylitis. The CDR3 is made up of 15 amino acids. V was clipped by 4 bases and J by 0 bases, with 12 bases between them. Germline-derived CDR1 and CDR2 are SGHTA and FQGNSA. TCRdb redid the calling of the 5' RACE reads with MiXCR, one entry per CDR3 protein. The profile shows under 150,000 distinct CDR3 sequences, roughly 18% of them singletons. Points on this clonotype: Its specificity is unknown.

Regarding the study as a whole: Within matched ankylosing spondylitis synovial fluid, disease-linked clones were reportedly significantly enriched. What appeared characteristic of ankylosing spondylitis blood was a TCR beta motif of eight highly homologous variants.

This TCR was sampled from a male donor with ankylosing spondylitis. The chain uses TRBV7-2 and TRBJ1-2, with D unresolved. The material sequenced was blood, either unsorted or a sorted T cell fraction (not recorded which). CDR3 DNA: TGTGCCAGCAGCTCCAGTCGGGCAGCTAACTATGGCTACACCTTC. This translates into CASSSSRAANYGYTF.